This entry lists 21 T cell receptor beta chains sequenced from one sample in a study of T cell repertoires in cytomegalovirus infection. One entry per CDR3 protein results from TCRdb running MiXCR on the reads. The sample includes 200,000 or so distinct CDR3 sequences, around 20% seen only once; the top ten take roughly 2.9%. The sequenced material came from PBMCs. Receptors originate from a human donor in good health (CMV status not recorded). Some clones in this sample may be carry-over from other donors' samples.

This clonotype was seen many times. The V call is TRBV6-1, the J call TRBJ1-3; D is unclear. V lost 2 bases and J 0 bases, leaving 8 bases between the germline ends. CDR3 length equals 15 residues. The germline V gene has CDR1 MNHNS and CDR2 SASEGT. The DNA of the CDR3 is TGTGCCAGCAGTGAACAGGCGAGCTCTGGAAACACCATATATTTT. It codes for CASSEQASSGNTIYF.

This clonotype came up many times. The chain is built from TRBV2 and TRBJ1-2, with D perhaps TRBD1 (5 bases). This CDR3 is 15 amino acids long. Trimming shortened V by 2 bases and J by 7 bases, and 17 bases separated the two germline ends. Germline CDR1 SNHLY, CDR2 FYNNEI. As DNA, the CDR3 is TGTGCCAGCAGTGAAAGCTTTTTTGGGCAGGGTGGCTACACCTTC. This encodes CASSESFFGQGGYTF.

This clonotype was recorded a few times. V usage is TRBV12-5 and J usage is TRBJ2-2; possible D gene TRBD2, 6 bases. Germline-derived CDR1 and CDR2 are LGHNT and FRNRAP. The CDR3 is 14 amino acids. With 6 bases removed from V and 4 bases from J, the gap between germline ends came to 12 bases. CDR3 in amino acids: CASGVGEVTGELFF. CDR3 nucleotides: TGTGCTAGTGGGGTAGGGGAGGTCACCGGGGAGCTGTTTTTT.

The chain carries TRBV18 and TRBJ2-1, with 13 bases that match TRBD2. CDR3 length: 17 amino acids. After removal of 4 bases from V and 7 bases from J, the junction contained 10 bases not matched to a gene. Looked up from germline, CDR1 is KGHSH and CDR2 is LQKENI. CDR3 nucleotide sequence: TGTGCCAGCTCACTCGCCGGACTAGCGGGAGACAGAAATGAGCAGTTCTTC. Protein: CASSLAGLAGDRNEQFF.

Comments on this clonotype: A read error is possible here, since a much larger clone lies one base away. The chain recombines TRBV7-8 with TRBJ2-2, with 9 bases lining up with TRBD1. Germline CDR1 and CDR2: SGHVS and FQNEAQ. The CDR3 is 16 amino acids. With 5 bases clipped from V and 7 bases from J, the junction kept 11 bases outside the gene matches. The CDR3 nucleotides read TGTGCCAGCAGCGTCACCGGGACAGGGTCCATCGGGGAGCTGTTTTTT. Protein sequence: CASSVTGTGSIGELFF.

The genes are TRBV12-3 or TRBV12-4 and TRBJ1-1; 7 nucleotides line up with TRBD1. This CDR3 contains 14 residues. Losses at the gene ends were 5 bases for V and 6 bases for J; bases not matched to a gene: 9. CDR3 bases: TGTGCCAGCAGTGTTCGGGGGGACAGCGCTGAAGCTTTCTTT. This codes for CASSVRGDSAEAFF.

This clonotype was recorded at least ten times. The chain links TRBV5-1 to TRBJ2-5; D ambiguous. Trimming stripped 4 bases from V and 5 bases from J, with 15 bases between. Per germline, CDR1 SGHRS and CDR2 YFSETQ. The CDR3 length is 14 residues. The DNA of the CDR3 is TGCGCCAGCAGCGACACATTCCAACGGGAGACCCAGTACTTC. Its protein is CASSDTFQRETQYF.

A word on this clonotype: A much larger clone sits a single nucleotide away, making a read error possible. The chain combines TRBV7-3 with TRBJ2-7, with D maybe TRBD1 (7 bases). Germline CDR1 and CDR2: SGHTA and FQGTGA. The CDR3 has 15 amino acids. The CDR3 region is CASSFPEGAWGEQCF. The CDR3 DNA sequence: TGTGCCAGCAGCTTCCCGGAGGGGGCCTGGGGCGAGCAGTGCTTC.

The chain recombines TRBV12-3 or TRBV12-4 with TRBJ2-7; no firm D call. This CDR3 has 13 residues. Trimming left V 3 bases short and J 7 bases short, with 13 bases between. In DNA, the CDR3 is TGTGCCAGCAGTTTCCGGGCCAGCTTGGAGCAGTACTTC. It specifies CASSFRASLEQYF.

The chain combines TRBV28 with TRBJ1-4; weak D call: TRBD1 (6 bases). The V gene's germline CDR1 is MDHEN and CDR2 SYDVKM. V gave up 5 bases and J gave up 5 bases, with 15 bases separating them. This CDR3 has 15 residues. The CDR3 nucleotides are TGTGCCAGCAGTATGGACGGGACACCGAATGAAAAACTGTTTTTT. Translation gives CASSMDGTPNEKLFF.

This chain uses TRBV6-6 with TRBJ1-2; no reliable D call. Trimming took off 11 bases at V and 0 bases at J, with 13 bases between the two ends. Germline-derived CDR1 and CDR2 are MNHNY and SVGAGI (reference sequence). CDR3 size: 13 residues. CDR3 in DNA: TGTGCCGGTAAAAGCAGGTCTAACTATGGCTACACCTTC. Translated, it gives CAGKSRSNYGYTF.

V and J are TRBV12-5 and TRBJ2-7; D gene unclear. V was clipped by 1 base and J by 7 bases, with 5 bases between them. Germline V gene sequence: CDR1 LGHNT, CDR2 FRNRAP. This CDR3 comprises 11 residues. The DNA of the CDR3 is TGTGCTAGTGGTTTGGGTACAGAGCAGTACTTC. Its translation: CASGLGTEQYF.

Ten or more counts support this clonotype. The rearrangement joins TRBV7-8 to TRBJ2-6; D is perhaps TRBD2 (6 bases). Trimming shortened V by 7 bases and J by 5 bases, and 15 bases separated the two germline ends. This CDR3 region has 15 residues. Germline V gene sequence: CDR1 SGHVS, CDR2 FQNEAQ. DNA of the CDR3: TGTGCCAGCACCGGGAGTAGAGGGCGGGCCAACGTCCTGACTTTC. It yields the protein CASTGSRGRANVLTF.

There are a few counts of this clonotype. This sequence joins TRBV10-1 and TRBJ2-1; TRBD2 agrees at 13 bases. This CDR3 is 15 amino acids long. With V trimmed by 3 bases and J by 7 bases, 3 bases remained unmatched. CDR1 and CDR2 from the germline V gene are WNHNN and SYGVQD (reference sequence). The DNA for the CDR3 is TGCGCCAGCAGTGAACTAGCGGGAGGGGAGAATGAGCAGTTCTTC. This sequence encodes CASSELAGGENEQFF.

V and J are TRBV2 and TRBJ1-2; D ambiguous. This CDR3 is 16 amino acids long. Trimming removed 2 bases from V and 4 bases from J, with 17 bases in between. Germline CDR1 SNHLY, CDR2 FYNNEI. CDR3 bases: TGTGCCAGCAGTGAACGGTCCGGGAGTTTGGCCTATGGCTACACCTTC. It translates to CASSERSGSLAYGYTF.

In nucleotides, the CDR3 is TGCAGCGTTGAAGTTATGGACAGGGAAGAAGGCTACACCTTC. It is translated as CSVEVMDREEGYTF. The chain employs TRBV29-1 and TRBJ1-2, with TRBD1 matching over 8 bases. This CDR3 is built from 14 residues. Losses at the gene ends were 1 base for V and 8 bases for J; bases not matched to a gene: 9. CDR1 and CDR2 (germline): SQVTM, ANQGSEA.

This clonotype has only one observation. V usage is TRBV12-3 or TRBV12-4 and J usage is TRBJ1-1; D not resolved. The V end was cut by 3 bases, the J end by 5 bases, with 10 bases between. CDR3 length: 13 amino acids. This CDR3 is CASSFLRTTEAFF. The CDR3 DNA reads TGTGCCAGCAGTTTTTTGAGGACTACTGAAGCTTTCTTT.

The chain carries TRBV2 and TRBJ2-7; the D is unclear. The CDR3 contains 16 residues. Per the germline V gene, CDR1 is SNHLY and CDR2 is FYNNEI. V was pared by 7 bases and J by 3 bases, with 22 bases between. This CDR3 reads CASKPRSFELVYEQYF. CDR3 sequence (DNA): TGTGCCAGCAAACCCCGTAGCTTCGAACTTGTCTACGAGCAGTACTTC.

The chain has TRBV29-1 and TRBJ2-1; weak D call: TRBD2 (6 bases). The CDR3 has 14 amino acids. Trimming stripped 7 bases from V and 0 bases from J, with 13 bases between. Germline assignment: CDR1 SQVTM and CDR2 ANQGSEA. The CDR3 DNA is TGCAGCGCCCCTAGCGCAAGCTCCTACAATGAGCAGTTCTTC. Translation gives CSAPSASSYNEQFF.

This clonotype has at least ten counts. The CDR3 DNA reads TGTGCCAGCACCCTTAGCGGGAGCCCCAACAATGAGCAGTTCTTC. Translation: CASTLSGSPNNEQFF. This sequence joins TRBV12-3 or TRBV12-4 and TRBJ2-1; 9 positions agree with TRBD2. V lost 7 bases to trimming and J lost 5 bases; unmatched junction nucleotides: 9. The CDR3 consists of 15 residues.

The sample holds many counts of this clonotype. V and J are TRBV15 and TRBJ2-5, with D possibly TRBD1 on 5 matching bases. Trimming stripped 0 bases from V and 1 base from J, with 9 bases between. The CDR3 spans 15 residues. Per the germline V gene, CDR1 is LNHNV and CDR2 is YYDKDF (reference sequence). CDR3 coding DNA: TGTGCCACCAGCAGAGATCGACAGTTCCAAGAGACCCAGTACTTC. Amino acids: CATSRDRQFQETQYF.